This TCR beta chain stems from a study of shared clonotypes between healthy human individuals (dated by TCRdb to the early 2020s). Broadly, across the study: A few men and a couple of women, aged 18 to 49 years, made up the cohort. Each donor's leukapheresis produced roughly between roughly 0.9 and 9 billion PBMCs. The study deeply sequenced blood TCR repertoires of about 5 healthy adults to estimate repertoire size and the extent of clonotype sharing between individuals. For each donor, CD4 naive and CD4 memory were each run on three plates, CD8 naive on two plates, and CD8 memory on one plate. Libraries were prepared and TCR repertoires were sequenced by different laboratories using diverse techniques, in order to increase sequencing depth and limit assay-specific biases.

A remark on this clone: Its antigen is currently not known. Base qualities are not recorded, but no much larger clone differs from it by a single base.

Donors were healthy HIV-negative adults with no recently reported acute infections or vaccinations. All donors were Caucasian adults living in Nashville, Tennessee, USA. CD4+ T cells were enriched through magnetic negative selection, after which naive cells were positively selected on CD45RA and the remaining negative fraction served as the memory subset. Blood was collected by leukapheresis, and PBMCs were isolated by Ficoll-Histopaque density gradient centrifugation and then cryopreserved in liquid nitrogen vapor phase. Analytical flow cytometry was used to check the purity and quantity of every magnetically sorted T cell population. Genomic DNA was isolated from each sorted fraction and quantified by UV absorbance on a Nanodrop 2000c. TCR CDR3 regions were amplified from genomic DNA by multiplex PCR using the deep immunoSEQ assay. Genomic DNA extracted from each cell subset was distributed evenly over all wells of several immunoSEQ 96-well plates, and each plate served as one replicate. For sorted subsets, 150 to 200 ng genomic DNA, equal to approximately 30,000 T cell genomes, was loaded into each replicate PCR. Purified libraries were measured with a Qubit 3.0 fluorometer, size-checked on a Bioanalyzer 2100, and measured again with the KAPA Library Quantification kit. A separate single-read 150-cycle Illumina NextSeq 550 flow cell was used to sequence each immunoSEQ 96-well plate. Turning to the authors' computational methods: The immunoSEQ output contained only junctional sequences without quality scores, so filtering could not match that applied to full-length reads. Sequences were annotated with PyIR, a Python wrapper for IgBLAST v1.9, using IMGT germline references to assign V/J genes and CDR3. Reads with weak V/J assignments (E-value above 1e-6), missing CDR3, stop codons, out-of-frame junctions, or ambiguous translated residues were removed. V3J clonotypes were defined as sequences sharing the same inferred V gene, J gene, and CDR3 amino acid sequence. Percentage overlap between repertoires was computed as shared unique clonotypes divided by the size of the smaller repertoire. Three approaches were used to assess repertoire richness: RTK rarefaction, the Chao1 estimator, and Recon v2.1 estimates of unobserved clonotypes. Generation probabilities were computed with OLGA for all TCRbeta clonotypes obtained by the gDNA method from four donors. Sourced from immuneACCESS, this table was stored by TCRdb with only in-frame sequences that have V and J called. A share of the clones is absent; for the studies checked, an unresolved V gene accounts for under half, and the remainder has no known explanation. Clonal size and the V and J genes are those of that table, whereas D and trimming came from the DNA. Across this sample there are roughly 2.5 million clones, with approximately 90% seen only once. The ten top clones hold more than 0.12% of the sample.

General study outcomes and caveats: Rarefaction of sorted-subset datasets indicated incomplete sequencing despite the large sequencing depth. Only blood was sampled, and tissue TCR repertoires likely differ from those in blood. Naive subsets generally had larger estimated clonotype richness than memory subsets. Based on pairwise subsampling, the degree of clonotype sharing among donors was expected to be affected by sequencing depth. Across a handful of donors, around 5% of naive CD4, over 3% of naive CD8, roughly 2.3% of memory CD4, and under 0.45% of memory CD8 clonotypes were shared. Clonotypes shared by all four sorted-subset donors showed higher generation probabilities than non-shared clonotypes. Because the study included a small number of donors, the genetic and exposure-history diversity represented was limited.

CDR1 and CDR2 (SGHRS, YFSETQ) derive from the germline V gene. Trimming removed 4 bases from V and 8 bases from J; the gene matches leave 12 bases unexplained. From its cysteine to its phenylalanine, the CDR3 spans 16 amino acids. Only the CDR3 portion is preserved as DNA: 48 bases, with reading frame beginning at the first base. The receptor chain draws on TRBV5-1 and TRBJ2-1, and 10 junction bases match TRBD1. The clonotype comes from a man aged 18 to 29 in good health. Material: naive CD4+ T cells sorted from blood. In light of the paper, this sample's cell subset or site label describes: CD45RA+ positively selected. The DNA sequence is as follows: TGCGCCAGCAGCGGGGAGGACAGGGGGAATGTCGATGAGCAGTTCTTC. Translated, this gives CASSGEDRGNVDEQFF.